Detailed here is one T cell receptor beta chain. Its antigen is as yet unknown. Trimming pared 2 bases from V and 7 bases from J, leaving 14 bases between. CDR3 size: 15 residues. Germline V gene lookup returns CDR1 SGHAT and CDR2 FQNNGV. Researchers ran the PCR with 60 Vbeta and 13 Jbeta primers. This table comes from immunoSEQ multiplex PCR, and its TCRdb copy is limited to in-frame clones, with some not included. The table records about 170,000 clones, approximately 80% of them present only once. The data are from a study of cytomegalovirus exposure and HLA in healthy donors. Study results and limitations: Later on, analysis showed that most CMV-associated TCR beta chains appeared to be HLA-restricted.

The specimen was PBMCs. V usage is TRBV11-2 and J usage is TRBJ2-2; a weak D match, TRBD2 (6 bases). This TCR derives from a woman between 18 and 29 years old in good health and CMV-seronegative. DNA of the CDR3: TGTGCCAGCAGCTTACGGGGGAGTTTGTACGGGGAGCTGTTTTTT. Its protein is CASSLRGSLYGELFF. Drawing the rest from reference TRBV11-2 and TRBJ2-2, the complete variable domain is EAGVAQSPRYKIIEKRQSVAFWCNPISGHATLYWYQQILGQGPKLLIQFQNNGVVDDSQLPKDRFSAERLKGVDSTLKIQPAKLEDSAVYLCASSLRGSLYGELFFGEGSRLTVL.